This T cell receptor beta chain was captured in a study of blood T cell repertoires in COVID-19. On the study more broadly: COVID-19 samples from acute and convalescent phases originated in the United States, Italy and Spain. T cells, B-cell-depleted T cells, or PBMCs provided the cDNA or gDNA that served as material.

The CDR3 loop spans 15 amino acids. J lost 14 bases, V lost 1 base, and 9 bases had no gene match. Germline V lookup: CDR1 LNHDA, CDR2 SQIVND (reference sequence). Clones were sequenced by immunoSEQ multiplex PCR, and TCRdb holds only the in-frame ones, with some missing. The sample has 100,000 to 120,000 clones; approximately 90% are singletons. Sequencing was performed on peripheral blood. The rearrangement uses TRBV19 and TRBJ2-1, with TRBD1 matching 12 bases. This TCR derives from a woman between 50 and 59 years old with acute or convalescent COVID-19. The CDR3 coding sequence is TGTGCCAGTAGTATAGTCGGGACAGGGGGCTTAGGGGAGTTCTTC. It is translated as CASSIVGTGGLGEFF.